This T cell receptor (beta chain) was observed in a study of blood T cell repertoires in COVID-19 (dated by TCRdb to 2019 to 2021). In terms of the full investigation: Samples from collaborators originated in the United States, Italy and Spain and spanned both the acute and convalescent phases of COVID-19. The repertoires were released in a freely available public database meant as a resource for research on the immune response to SARS-CoV-2. The samples were drawn from the first 160 participants of the ongoing ImmuneRACE study and from 1,200 or so subjects provided by 6 global collaborators. The prospective study material was composed of cDNA or gDNA derived from T cells, B-cell-depleted T cells, or PBMCs. Deeply sampled blood TCRbeta repertoires from subjects exposed to, actively infected with, or recovered from COVID-19 were included in the dataset. Sample metadata almost always included a de-identified subject ID, COVID-19 status, age in years and sex. HLA class I and class II types, where available, came from metadata supplied by the sample provider rather than from assay-based typing. The paper's findings and limits, for the study overall: Clinical and demographic metadata were provided uncurated, with the amount varying by source and participant.

About this clone itself: Its target antigen remains unknown. No clone much larger than this one lies a single base away; base qualities are absent.

From the cysteine through the phenylalanine, the CDR3 covers 15 amino acids. CDR3 DNA is the only sequence kept; it has 45 bases, read in frame from the first base. CDR1 and CDR2, looked up from the germline V gene, are ENHRY and SYGVKD. V lost 3 bases and J lost 3 bases; the stretch between them is 14 bases long. TCRbeta CDR3 regions were amplified from genomic DNA using the immunoSEQ Assay, a bias-controlled multiplex PCR. The paper's data handling went like this. Within the assay, amplification of reference gene primers was used to estimate how many nucleated cells each sample contained. To quantify the absolute abundance of each unique TCRbeta CDR3 rearrangement, sequence reads were collapsed and filtered. For each sample, productive Simpson clonality was calculated as the square root of Simpson's diversity index across productive rearrangements. TCRdb carries this immuneACCESS record with in-frame sequences only. Its versions omit some clonotypes, under half of them owing to an unresolved V gene in the studies checked, with the rest unexplained. V, J and clone size were drawn from that table, and D and trimming were deduced from the DNA. This sample holds approximately 260,000 clones; about 87% were observed only once. The top ten hold roughly 1.2% of the sample.

Participants in the prospective study were enrolled through a virtual design, were aged about 18 to 89 years, and lived in fewer than 30 United States geographic areas. Cohort assignment in the prospective study relied on participant-reported clinical history from a screening survey and a study questionnaire. Mobile phlebotomists in the prospective study collected whole blood, serum and a nasopharyngeal or oropharyngeal swab from every participant. Additional blood draws and questionnaires over a roughly two-month period could optionally be provided by prospective study participants. Before DNA extraction, prospective study blood samples were shipped either frozen or at room temperature.

Sequences were obtained from PBMCs or T cells enriched from blood (not recorded which). This receptor was identified in a woman aged 35 to 49 with acute COVID-19. Rearrangement joined TRBV10-3 to TRBJ1-1, with the D gene uncertain. The DNA sequence is as follows: TGTGCCATCAGTGATTCCCGGTCCCTCGACACTGAAGCTTTCTTT. Translated, it reads CAISDSRSLDTEAFF.